This T cell receptor beta chain was found in a study of blood T cell repertoires in COVID-19. Study-level background: The samples span acute and convalescent COVID-19 from the United States, Italy and Spain. In each case, the material was cDNA or gDNA derived from T cells, B-cell-depleted T cells, or PBMCs.

How the authors handled the data: The assay estimated nucleated cells by amplifying reference gene primers. Only in-frame clones appear in the TCRdb table, and some are missing; sequencing was by immunoSEQ multiplex PCR. From that table come the V and J calls and clone size; the DNA was used to work out D and trimming. The sample lists around 190,000 clones; about 88% were seen once. Participants' reported clinical history set cohort assignment. This clone is a singleton in its sample. V gave up 0 bases and J gave up 2 bases; unmatched junction bases: 7. The germline gives CDR1 SEHNR, CDR2 FQNEAQ (reference sequence). The CDR3 runs to 17 residues.

The specimen was PBMCs or T cells enriched from blood (not recorded which). The TCR originated in a woman aged 40-49 years in a cohort exposed to, infected with or recovered from COVID-19 (not recorded which). J is TRBJ1-5 and V is TRBV7-9; the match to TRBD1 covers 7 bases. CDR3 amino acids: CASSLAGQGERNQPQHF. For the CDR3, the DNA is TGTGCCAGCAGCTTAGCCGGGCAGGGGGAGCGCAATCAGCCCCAGCATTTT.